This T cell receptor beta chain originates from a study of T cells in Graves' hyperthyroidism and ophthalmopathy. Study details: Initial diagnosis, before any treatment, was when peripheral blood was collected.

This clonotype has only a few counts. The CDR3 extends over 16 amino acids. J lost 5 bases, V lost 2 bases, and 6 bases had no gene match. Germline CDR1 and CDR2: MNHEY and SVGEGT. RNA transcripts provided the source from which TCR beta CDR3 regions were amplified. The study used the HTBI primer set for a first-round RT-PCR of the TCR CDR3. MiXCR, run by TCRdb on the multiplex PCR reads, gives a single entry per CDR3 protein. The profile shows about 530,000 distinct CDR3 sequences, 15% to 20% of them singletons. Disease lasting under 3 months, a NOSPECS grade of at least 4, and a Clinical Activity Score of at least 3 were features of the ophthalmopathy patients.

Input material: blood. The sequence was obtained from a woman under 30 with Graves' ophthalmopathy. The chain couples TRBV6-2 or TRBV6-3 to TRBJ2-2; TRBD2 agrees at 9 bases. The CDR3 coding sequence is TGTGCCAGCAGTTACGCGACCGGACTAGCGACCGGGGAGCTGTTTTTT. It yields the protein CASSYATGLATGELFF.